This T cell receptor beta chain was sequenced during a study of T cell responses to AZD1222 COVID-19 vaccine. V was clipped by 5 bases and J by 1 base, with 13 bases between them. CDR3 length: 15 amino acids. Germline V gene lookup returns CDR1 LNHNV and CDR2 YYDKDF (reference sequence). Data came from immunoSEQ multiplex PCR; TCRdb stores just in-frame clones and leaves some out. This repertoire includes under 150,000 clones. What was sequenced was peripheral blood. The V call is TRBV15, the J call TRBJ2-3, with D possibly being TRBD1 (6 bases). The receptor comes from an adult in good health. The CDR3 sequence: CATSSRNRGTDTQYF. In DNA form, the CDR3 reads TGTGCCACCAGCTCCAGGAACAGGGGCACAGATACGCAGTATTTT.